One and the same sample provided the 26 T cell receptor beta chains below, sequenced in a study of blood T cell repertoires in COVID-19. The repertoire was sequenced with immunoSEQ multiplex PCR; TCRdb's copy has only in-frame clones and lacks some. The sample has approximately 210,000 clones, about 86% seen once. Sample: peripheral blood. The source is a man in his fifties or sixties with active or convalescent COVID-19.

The table lists this clone with a few counts. The chain joins TRBV7-2 to TRBJ2-3; 9 bases agree with TRBD2. Trimming at V came to 1 base and at J to 1 base, leaving 6 bases not matched to a gene. Germline loops: CDR1 SGHTA, CDR2 FQGNSA. The CDR3 is made up of 17 amino acids. As DNA, the CDR3 is TGTGCCAGCAGCTTAGTGGGATTAGCGGGGGGCACAGATACGCAGTATTTT. Its protein product is CASSLVGLAGGTDTQYF. The full variable domain, in which reference TRBV7-2 and TRBJ2-3 provide the parts outside the CDR3, is GAGVSQSPSNKVTEKGKDVELRCDPISGHTALYWYRQSLGQGLEFLIYFQGNSAPDKSGLPSDRFSAERTGGSVSTLTIQRTQQEDSAVYLCASSLVGLAGGTDTQYFGPGTRLTVL.

This CDR3 is CASSDYAGGVAQYF. In DNA form, the CDR3 reads TGTGCCAGCAGCGACTACGCGGGGGGGGTGGCCCAGTACTTC. This rearrangement joins TRBV7-2 to TRBJ2-5, with 9 bases fitting TRBD2. This CDR3 region has 14 residues. With 5 bases clipped from V and 9 bases from J, the junction kept 10 bases outside the gene matches. Germline values: CDR1 SGHTA, CDR2 FQGNSA.

This chain joins TRBV6-5 and TRBJ2-2; 9 bases match TRBD2. Germline assignment: CDR1 MNHEY and CDR2 SVGAGI. Trimming at V came to 8 bases and at J to 7 bases, leaving 11 bases not matched to a gene. This CDR3 spans 15 amino acids. This chain's CDR3 is CASHFVAGAVGELFF. As DNA, the CDR3 is TGTGCCAGCCACTTCGTAGCGGGAGCGGTCGGGGAGCTGTTTTTT.

The chain links TRBV27 to TRBJ1-1, with D perhaps TRBD1 (5 bases). Germline V CDR1 and CDR2: MNHEY, SMNVEV (reference sequence). The V end was cut by 2 bases, the J end by 10 bases, with 11 bases between. This CDR3 contains 12 residues. This CDR3 reads CASSLGAGRAFF. In DNA, the CDR3 is TGTGCCAGCAGTTTAGGGGCAGGGCGAGCTTTCTTT.

The V gene is TRBV5-4, the J gene TRBJ2-2; possible D gene TRBD1, 5 bases. The CDR3 length is 14 residues. The germline gives CDR1 SGHNT, CDR2 YYREEE (reference sequence). The V and J ends lost 2 bases and 3 bases respectively, with 8 bases between them. The CDR3 sequence is CASSFARDTGELFF. The CDR3 coding sequence is TGTGCCAGCAGCTTCGCCAGGGACACCGGGGAGCTGTTTTTT. Looking up the rest from reference TRBV5-4 and TRBJ2-2 gives the full variable domain: ETGVTQSPTHLIKTRGQQVTLRCSSQSGHNTVSWYQQALGQGPQFIFQYYREEENGRGNFPPRFSGLQFPNYSSELNVNALELDDSALYLCASSFARDTGELFFGEGSRLTVL.

The chain has TRBV14 and TRBJ1-6, with D possibly matching TRBD1 (5 bases). Germline lookup yields CDR1 SGHDN and CDR2 FVKESK. The CDR3 totals 14 residues. Trimming took off 5 bases at V and 6 bases at J, with 11 bases between the two ends. The CDR3 protein is CASSVDIVNSPLHF. The CDR3 nucleotides are TGTGCCAGCAGCGTGGACATCGTTAATTCACCCCTCCACTTT. The full variable domain, rest sourced from reference TRBV14 and TRBJ1-6, is EAGVTQFPSHSVIEKGQTVTLRCDPISGHDNLYWYRRVMGKEIKFLLHFVKESKQDESGMPNNRFLAERTGGTYSTLKVQPAELEDSGVYFCASSVDIVNSPLHFGNGTRLTVT.

The chain combines TRBV10-2 with TRBJ2-1, with 8 bases that match TRBD2. The CDR3 totals 12 residues. Germline CDR1 reads WSHSY; CDR2 reads SAAADI. The V and J ends lost 6 bases and 8 bases, in that order; junction bases with no gene match: 3. CDR3 region: CASRGGGYEQFF. The CDR3 bases are TGCGCCAGCAGAGGCGGGGGGTATGAGCAGTTCTTC.

On this clone itself: This same CDR3 is encoded by further DNA sequences in the sample. The V and J genes are TRBV12-3 or TRBV12-4 and TRBJ1-1, with unresolved D. The germline V and J ends were trimmed by 2 bases and 5 bases, with 9 bases remaining between them. This CDR3 has 13 residues. This CDR3 reads CASSLSGNTEAFF. The CDR3 DNA reads TGTGCCAGCAGTTTATCGGGGAATACTGAAGCTTTCTTT.

The CDR3 DNA is TGTGCCAGCAGCTTCGATCAGGGTTCGCTTACCTATGGCTACACCTTC. It encodes CASSFDQGSLTYGYTF. The genes are TRBV5-4 and TRBJ1-2, with TRBD1 as a possible D gene (5 bases). Germline loops: CDR1 SGHNT, CDR2 YYREEE (reference sequence). This CDR3 contains 16 residues. V dropped 2 bases and J dropped 4 bases, with 18 bases sitting between them.

The chain joins TRBV30 to TRBJ2-2; 10 bases line up with TRBD2. The V and J ends lost 3 bases and 0 bases, in that order; junction bases with no gene match: 4. Germline assignment: CDR1 GTSNPN and CDR2 SVGIG (reference sequence). This CDR3 region has 16 residues. CDR3 loop: CAWRDLAGANTGELFF. In DNA form, the CDR3 reads TGTGCCTGGAGGGATCTAGCGGGAGCGAACACCGGGGAGCTGTTTTTT.

The genes are TRBV28 and TRBJ1-2, with D hard to call. CDR1 and CDR2 from the germline V gene are MDHEN and SYDVKM. Trimming left V 4 bases short and J 11 bases short, with 11 bases between. The CDR3 sequence is 11 residues long. CDR3 DNA sequence: TGTGCCAGCAGTTCCTGGACTGGTTACACCTTC. Residues: CASSSWTGYTF.

This chain connects TRBV10-1 to TRBJ2-2; weak D call: TRBD2 (5 bases). The V end was cut by 7 bases, the J end by 2 bases, with 11 bases between. CDR3 size: 14 residues. Germline assignment: CDR1 WNHNN and CDR2 SYGVQD (reference sequence). The CDR3 reads CASKKEVNTGELFF. CDR3 DNA: TGCGCCAGCAAGAAGGAGGTAAACACCGGGGAGCTGTTTTTT.

V usage is TRBV5-1 and J usage is TRBJ2-7, with a weak D call TRBD1 (6 bases). Germline CDR1 reads SGHRS; CDR2 reads YFSETQ. V was trimmed by 0 bases and J by 0 bases, leaving 10 bases between them. This CDR3 has 15 residues. CDR3 protein: CASSLGAGDSYEQYF. The CDR3 nucleotides are TGCGCCAGCAGCTTGGGGGCAGGGGACTCCTACGAGCAGTACTTC.

The gene calls are TRBV5-5 and TRBJ2-7; TRBD1 might be the D (5 bases). This CDR3 is 15 amino acids long. Germline V lookup: CDR1 SGHKS, CDR2 YYEKEE (reference sequence). The V end lost 2 bases, the J end lost 2 bases, and 14 bases lay between the germline ends. Here the CDR3 reads CASSFDPGFPYEQYF. CDR3 bases: TGTGCCAGCAGCTTTGACCCAGGGTTTCCCTACGAGCAGTACTTC.

V and J are TRBV14 and TRBJ1-3; TRBD1 aligns across 8 bases. V gave up 4 bases and J gave up 8 bases; unmatched junction bases: 13. This CDR3 region has 16 residues. Germline V lookup: CDR1 SGHDN, CDR2 FVKESK. The CDR3 DNA sequence: TGTGCCAGCAGCCCCCGGACAGGGCGATTAGTTGACACCATATATTTT. This sequence encodes CASSPRTGRLVDTIYF.

The CDR3: CASSLGSGAGYTF. The CDR3 DNA sequence: TGTGCCAGCAGCTTAGGGTCAGGGGCCGGCTACACCTTC. The chain recombines TRBV7-2 with TRBJ1-2, with D possibly being TRBD1 (6 bases). Germline V gene lookup returns CDR1 SGHTA and CDR2 FQGNSA. V lost 1 base and J 8 bases, leaving 11 bases between the germline ends. The CDR3 runs to 13 residues.

The J gene is TRBJ1-1, the V gene TRBV5-5, with D possibly TRBD1 on 6 matching bases. Germline CDR1 is SGHKS and CDR2 is YYEKEE (reference sequence). The CDR3 loop spans 14 amino acids. The germline V and J ends were trimmed by 3 bases and 0 bases, with 9 bases remaining between them. In DNA, the CDR3 is TGTGCCAGCAGCTCGGGACAAGTGAACACTGAAGCTTTCTTT. Translated, it gives CASSSGQVNTEAFF.

As DNA, the CDR3 is TGCAGTGCTAGTTTTTCCAGGCGTCAGCCCCAGCATTTT. Translated, it gives CSASFSRRQPQHF. This chain uses TRBV20-1 with TRBJ1-5; D is ambiguous. The CDR3 totals 13 residues. Per germline, CDR1 DFQATT and CDR2 SNEGSKA (reference sequence). Trimming cost V 3 bases and J 6 bases, with 12 bases left between them.

This chain links TRBV7-2 with TRBJ1-1; D gene uncertain. CDR3 length: 14 amino acids. Germline V gives CDR1 SGHTA, CDR2 FQGNSA. With 1 base removed from V and 0 bases from J, the gap between germline ends came to 6 bases. For the CDR3, the DNA is TGTGCCAGCAGCTTAGACCTATTGAACACTGAAGCTTTCTTT. It yields the protein CASSLDLLNTEAFF.

The rearrangement links TRBV6-6 to TRBJ2-7; 7 bases agree with TRBD1. V trimming: 2 bases; J trimming: 10 bases; junction bases outside the gene matches: 2. Germline CDR1 is MNHNY and CDR2 is SVGAGI (reference sequence). There are 11 residues in the CDR3. The CDR3 spells CASSYNRGQYF. The CDR3 DNA follows: TGTGCCAGCAGTTACAACAGGGGCCAGTACTTC.

The chain recombines TRBV28 with TRBJ2-1; tentative D call: TRBD2 (5 bases). This CDR3 contains 15 residues. V lost 1 base to trimming and J lost 8 bases, with 15 bases between them. Germline lookup yields CDR1 MDHEN and CDR2 SYDVKM. The CDR3 sequence: CASSLLSQKEDEQFF. For the CDR3, the DNA is TGTGCCAGCAGTTTATTGTCTCAAAAGGAGGATGAGCAGTTCTTC. Together with reference TRBV28 and TRBJ2-1, the CDR3 gives the full variable domain: DVKVTQSSRYLVKRTGEKVFLECVQDMDHENMFWYRQDPGLGLRLIYFSYDVKMKEKGDIPEGYSVSREKKERFSLILESASTNQTSMYLCASSLLSQKEDEQFFGPGTRLTVL.

J is TRBJ1-1 and V is TRBV19; no definite D call. Per germline, CDR1 LNHDA and CDR2 SQIVND (reference sequence). V shed 1 base and J shed 4 bases, with 13 bases lying between them. This CDR3 is built from 15 residues. The DNA for the CDR3 is TGTGCCAGTAGTATAGTACCGTTCGCGAGCACTGAAGCTTTCTTT. It yields the protein CASSIVPFASTEAFF.

This clone was seen a single time. V and J are TRBV27 and TRBJ1-3; 9 bases match TRBD1. The CDR3 has 16 residues. J was trimmed by 0 bases and V by 7 bases; bases with no gene match: 7. In germline, CDR1 is MNHEY, CDR2 SMNVEV (reference sequence). This CDR3 reads CASTSTGGDSGNTIYF. The CDR3 bases are TGTGCCAGCACCTCGACAGGGGGGGACTCTGGAAACACCATATATTTT.

This CDR3 is CASSSGYGYTF. Here the CDR3 DNA reads TGTGCCAGCAGCTCAGGGTATGGCTACACCTTC. This rearrangement joins TRBV2 to TRBJ1-2; tentative D call: TRBD1 (5 bases). Germline V gene sequence: CDR1 SNHLY, CDR2 FYNNEI. This CDR3 comprises 11 residues. The V gene lost 6 bases and the J gene lost 5 bases, with 7 bases spanning the gap.

This rearrangement joins TRBV19 to TRBJ1-5, with D tentatively TRBD1 (5 bases). V lost 6 bases to trimming and J lost 4 bases, with 16 bases between them. The CDR3 runs to 15 residues. Germline V gene data show CDR1 as LNHDA and CDR2 as SQIVND (reference sequence). The CDR3 DNA reads as TGTGCCAGTAGAAGCTTTGGGGGAGGGAATCAGCCCCAGCATTTT. Its protein is CASRSFGGGNQPQHF. The entire variable domain, with the rest obtained from reference TRBV19 and TRBJ1-5, is as follows: DGGITQSPKYLFRKEGQNVTLSCEQNLNHDAMYWYRQDPGQGLRLIYYSQIVNDFQKGDIAEGYSVSREKKESFPLTVTSAQKNPTAFYLCASRSFGGGNQPQHFGDGTRLSIL.

The chain recombines TRBV5-4 with TRBJ2-7, with TRBD1 matching 7 bases. With V trimmed by 4 bases and J by 2 bases, 6 bases remained unmatched. This CDR3 spans 14 amino acids. Germline V gene lookup returns CDR1 SGHNT and CDR2 YYREEE (reference sequence). CDR3 residues: CASSTRDRAYEQYF. The CDR3 DNA reads as TGTGCCAGCAGCACCCGGGACAGAGCCTACGAGCAGTACTTC.